Sequencing of this T cell receptor beta chain was carried out in a study of OX40 agonist ivuxolimab in advanced cancers. Per germline, CDR1 LNHDA and CDR2 SQIVND (reference sequence). V lost 5 bases to trimming and J lost 1 base, with 6 bases between them. The CDR3 totals 14 residues. Libraries were prepared by immunoSEQ multiplex PCR; TCRdb keeps only in-frame clonotypes and omits some of them. Of tens of thousands of clones in the sample, around nine tenths were seen once. The sequence was collected from an adult with an advanced solid tumor such as melanoma, head and neck, liver or kidney cancer. J is TRBJ2-6 and V is TRBV19, with D unclear. Material: CD4+ or CD8+ T cells sorted from blood, obtained in a trial of the OX40 agonist ivuxolimab. CDR3 loop: CASSARSGANVLTF. Written as DNA, the CDR3 is TGTGCCAGTAGTGCCCGTTCTGGGGCCAACGTCCTGACTTTC.